The sequence of this TCR beta chain was determined in a study of T cells after yellow fever vaccination. Study context: Each low-cell-number fraction was prepared by means of SMART-Seq v4 Ultra Low Input. Study results and limitations: Researchers noted that a small share of clonotypes showed up in both CD4 and CD8 compartments. The secondary response showed a weaker magnitude and a faster peak, day 5 versus 15.

This clonotype was observed once. Its antigen is not known. A single record per CDR3 protein comes from TCRdb applying MiXCR to the 5' RACE reads. The sample comprises approximately 330,000 distinct CDR3 sequences, 12% of which are singletons, and 3.2% rests with the top ten. V was clipped by 10 bases and J by 4 bases, with 13 bases between them. Germline V gives CDR1 MDHEN, CDR2 SYDVKM. The CDR3 runs to 12 residues. The input for sequencing was CD4+ T cells sorted from PBMCs, taken 15 days after the yellow fever booster vaccination. This chain joins TRBV28 and TRBJ1-2, with no clear D. The TCR was taken from a man aged 18 to 35 who received the YFV17D yellow fever vaccine. The CDR3 nucleotides read TGTGCCATTTACCCCTCGGGCTATGGCTACACCTTC. This translates into CAIYPSGYGYTF.